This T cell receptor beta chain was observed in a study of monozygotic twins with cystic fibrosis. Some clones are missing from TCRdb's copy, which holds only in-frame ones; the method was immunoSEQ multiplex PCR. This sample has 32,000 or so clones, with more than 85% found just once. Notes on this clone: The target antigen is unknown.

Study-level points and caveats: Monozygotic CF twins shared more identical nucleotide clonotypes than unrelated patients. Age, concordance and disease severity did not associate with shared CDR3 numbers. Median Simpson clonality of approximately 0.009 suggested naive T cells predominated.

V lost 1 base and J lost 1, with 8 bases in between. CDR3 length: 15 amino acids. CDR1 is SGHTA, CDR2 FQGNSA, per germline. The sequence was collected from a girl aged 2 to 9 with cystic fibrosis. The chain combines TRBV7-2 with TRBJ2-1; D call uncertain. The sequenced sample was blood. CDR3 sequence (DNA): TGTGCCAGCAGCTTAGAGAGAAGGTCCTACAATGAGCAGTTCTTC. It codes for CASSLERRSYNEQFF.